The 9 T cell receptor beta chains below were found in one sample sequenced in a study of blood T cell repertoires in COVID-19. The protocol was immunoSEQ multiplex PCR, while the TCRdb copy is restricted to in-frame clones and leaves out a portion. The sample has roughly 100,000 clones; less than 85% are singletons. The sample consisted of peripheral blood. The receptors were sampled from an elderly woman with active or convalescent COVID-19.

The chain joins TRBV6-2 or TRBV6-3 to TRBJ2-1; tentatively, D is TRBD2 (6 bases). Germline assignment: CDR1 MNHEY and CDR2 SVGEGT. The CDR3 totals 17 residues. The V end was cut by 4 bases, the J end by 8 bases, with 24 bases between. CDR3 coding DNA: TGTGCCAGCAGTTCCCACTGGATGGCGGGGAAGCTCGATGAGCAGTTCTTC. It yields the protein CASSSHWMAGKLDEQFF.

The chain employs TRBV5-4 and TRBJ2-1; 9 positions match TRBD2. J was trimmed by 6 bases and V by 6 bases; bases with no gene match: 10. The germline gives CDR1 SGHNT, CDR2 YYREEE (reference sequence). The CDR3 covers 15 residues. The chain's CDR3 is CASTEWLAGSNEQFF. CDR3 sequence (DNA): TGTGCCAGCACAGAATGGCTAGCGGGATCCAATGAGCAGTTCTTC.

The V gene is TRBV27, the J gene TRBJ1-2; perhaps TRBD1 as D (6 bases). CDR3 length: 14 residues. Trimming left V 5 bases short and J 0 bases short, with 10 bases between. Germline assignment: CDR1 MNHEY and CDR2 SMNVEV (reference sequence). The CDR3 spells CASSPRQANYGYTF. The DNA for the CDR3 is TGTGCCAGCAGTCCCCGACAGGCTAACTATGGCTACACCTTC.

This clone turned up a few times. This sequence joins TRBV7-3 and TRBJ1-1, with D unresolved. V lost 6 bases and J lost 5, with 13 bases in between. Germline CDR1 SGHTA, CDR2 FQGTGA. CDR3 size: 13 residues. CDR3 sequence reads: CASRKTRSTEAFF. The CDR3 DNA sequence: TGTGCCAGCAGAAAGACTCGGTCAACTGAAGCTTTCTTT.

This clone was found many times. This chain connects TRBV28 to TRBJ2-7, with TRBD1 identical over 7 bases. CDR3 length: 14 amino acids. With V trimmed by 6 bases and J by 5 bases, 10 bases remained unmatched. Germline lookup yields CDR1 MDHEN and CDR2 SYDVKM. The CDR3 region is CASSPGTEGNEQYF. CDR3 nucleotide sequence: TGTGCCAGCAGCCCGGGGACAGAGGGCAACGAGCAGTACTTC.

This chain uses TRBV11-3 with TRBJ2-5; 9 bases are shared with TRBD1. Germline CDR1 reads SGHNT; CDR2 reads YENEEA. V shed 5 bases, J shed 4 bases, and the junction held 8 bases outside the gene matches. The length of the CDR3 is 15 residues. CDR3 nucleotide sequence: TGTGCCAGCAGCCATGGACAGGGGAAGAGAGAGACCCAGTACTTC. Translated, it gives CASSHGQGKRETQYF.

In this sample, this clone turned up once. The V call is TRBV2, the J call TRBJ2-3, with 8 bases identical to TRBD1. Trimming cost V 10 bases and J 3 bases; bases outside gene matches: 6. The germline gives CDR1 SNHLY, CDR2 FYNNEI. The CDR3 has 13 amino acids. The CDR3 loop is CATRTGQTDTQYF. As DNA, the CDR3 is TGTGCCACCCGGACAGGGCAGACAGATACGCAGTATTTT.

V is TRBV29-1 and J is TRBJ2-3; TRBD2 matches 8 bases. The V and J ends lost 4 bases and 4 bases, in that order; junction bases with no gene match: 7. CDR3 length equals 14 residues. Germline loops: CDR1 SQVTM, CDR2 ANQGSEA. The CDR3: CSVGWSGSSDTQYF. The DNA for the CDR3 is TGCAGCGTTGGATGGAGCGGGAGTTCAGATACGCAGTATTTT.

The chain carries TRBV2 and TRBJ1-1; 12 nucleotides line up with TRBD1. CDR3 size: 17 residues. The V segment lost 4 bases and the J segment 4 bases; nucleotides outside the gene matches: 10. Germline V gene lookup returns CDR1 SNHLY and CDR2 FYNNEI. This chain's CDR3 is CASSATGTGGAGTEAFF. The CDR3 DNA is TGTGCCAGCAGTGCTACCGGGACAGGGGGCGCGGGCACTGAAGCTTTCTTT.